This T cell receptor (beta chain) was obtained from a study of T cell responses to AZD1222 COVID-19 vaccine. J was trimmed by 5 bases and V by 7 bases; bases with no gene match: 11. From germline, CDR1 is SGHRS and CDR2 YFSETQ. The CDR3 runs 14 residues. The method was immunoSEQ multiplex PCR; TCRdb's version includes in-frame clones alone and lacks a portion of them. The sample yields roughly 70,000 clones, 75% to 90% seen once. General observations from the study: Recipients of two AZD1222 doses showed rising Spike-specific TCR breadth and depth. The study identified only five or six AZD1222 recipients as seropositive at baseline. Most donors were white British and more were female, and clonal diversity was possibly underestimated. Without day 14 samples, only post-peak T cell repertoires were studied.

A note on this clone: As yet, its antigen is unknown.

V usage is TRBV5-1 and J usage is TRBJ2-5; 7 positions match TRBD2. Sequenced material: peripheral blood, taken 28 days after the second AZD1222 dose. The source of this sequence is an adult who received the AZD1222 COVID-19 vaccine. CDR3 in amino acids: CASGLRGSGETQYF. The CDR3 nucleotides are TGCGCCAGCGGGTTGCGGGGGAGTGGTGAGACCCAGTACTTC.